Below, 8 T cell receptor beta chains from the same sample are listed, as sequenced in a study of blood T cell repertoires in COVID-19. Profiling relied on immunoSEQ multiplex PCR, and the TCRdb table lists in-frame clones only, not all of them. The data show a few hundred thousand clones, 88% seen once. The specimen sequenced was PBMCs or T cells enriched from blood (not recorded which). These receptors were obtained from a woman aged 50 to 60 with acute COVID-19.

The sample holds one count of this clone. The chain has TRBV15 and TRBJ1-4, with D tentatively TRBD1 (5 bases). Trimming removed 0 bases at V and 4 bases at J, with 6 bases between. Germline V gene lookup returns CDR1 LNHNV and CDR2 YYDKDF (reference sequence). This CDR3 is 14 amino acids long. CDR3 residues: CATSRDQGNEKLFF. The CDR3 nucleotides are TGTGCCACCAGCAGAGATCAGGGTAATGAAAAACTGTTTTTT.

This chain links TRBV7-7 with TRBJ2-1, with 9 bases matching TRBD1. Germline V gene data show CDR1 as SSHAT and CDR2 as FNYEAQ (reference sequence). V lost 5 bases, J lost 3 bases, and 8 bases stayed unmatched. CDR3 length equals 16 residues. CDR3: CASSRSPGQGYNEQFF. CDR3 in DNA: TGTGCCAGCAGCCGCAGCCCGGGACAGGGCTACAATGAGCAGTTCTTC.

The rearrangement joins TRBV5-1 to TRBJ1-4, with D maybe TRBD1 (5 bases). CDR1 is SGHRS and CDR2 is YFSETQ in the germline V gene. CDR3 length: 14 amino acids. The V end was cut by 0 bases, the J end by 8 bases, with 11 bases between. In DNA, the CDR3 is TGCGCCAGCAGCTTGGGGGGCTTGAGGGAAAAACTGTTTTTT. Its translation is CASSLGGLREKLFF. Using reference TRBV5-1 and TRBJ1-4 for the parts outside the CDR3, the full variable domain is KAGVTQTPRYLIKTRGQQVTLSCSPISGHRSVSWYQQTPGQGLQFLFEYFSETQRNKGNFPGRFSGRQFSNSRSEMNVSTLELGDSALYLCASSLGGLREKLFFGSGTQLSVL.

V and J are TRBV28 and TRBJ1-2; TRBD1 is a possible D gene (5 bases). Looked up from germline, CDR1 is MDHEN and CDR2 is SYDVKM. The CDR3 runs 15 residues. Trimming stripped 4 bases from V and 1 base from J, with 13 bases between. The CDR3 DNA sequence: TGTGCCAGCAGTTCCGTCGGGGGGGGTAACTATGGCTACACCTTC. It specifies CASSSVGGGNYGYTF.

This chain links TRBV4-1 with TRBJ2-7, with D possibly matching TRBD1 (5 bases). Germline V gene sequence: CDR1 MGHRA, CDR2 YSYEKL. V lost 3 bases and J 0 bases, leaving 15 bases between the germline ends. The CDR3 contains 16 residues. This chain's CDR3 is CASSQGPGPFSYEQYF. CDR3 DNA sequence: TGCGCCAGCAGCCAGGGCCCAGGGCCCTTCTCCTACGAGCAGTACTTC.

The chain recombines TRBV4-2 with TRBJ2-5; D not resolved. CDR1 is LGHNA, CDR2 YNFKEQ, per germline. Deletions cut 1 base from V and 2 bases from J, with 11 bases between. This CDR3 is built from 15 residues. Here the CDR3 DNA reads TGTGCCAGCAGCCAAGCCCAGGTCTTTCAAGAGACCCAGTACTTC. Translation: CASSQAQVFQETQYF.

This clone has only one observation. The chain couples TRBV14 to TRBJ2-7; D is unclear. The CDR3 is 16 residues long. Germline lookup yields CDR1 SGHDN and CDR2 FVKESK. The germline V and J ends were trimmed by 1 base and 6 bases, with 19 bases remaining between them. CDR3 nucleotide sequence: TGTGCCAGCAGCCAAGTTGCCGCTAACCCCCTGATCGAGCAGTACTTC. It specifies CASSQVAANPLIEQYF.

CDR3 bases: TGTGCCAGCAGAGAGACAGGGGGCCTAGGCTATGGCTACACCTTC. It is translated as CASRETGGLGYGYTF. The chain employs TRBV2 and TRBJ1-2; 10 bases are shared with TRBD1. Germline CDR1 reads SNHLY; CDR2 reads FYNNEI. This CDR3 is 15 amino acids long. Trimming at V came to 6 bases and at J to 4 bases, leaving 8 bases not matched to a gene.